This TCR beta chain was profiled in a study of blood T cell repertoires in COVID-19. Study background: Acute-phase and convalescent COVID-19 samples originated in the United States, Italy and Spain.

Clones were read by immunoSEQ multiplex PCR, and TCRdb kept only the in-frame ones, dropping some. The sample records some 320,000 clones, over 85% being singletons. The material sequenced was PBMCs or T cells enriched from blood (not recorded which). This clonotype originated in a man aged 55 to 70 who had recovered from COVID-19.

The CDR3 DNA reads as TGTGCCAGCAGCGCCCGCGGACAGATGAACACTGAAGCTTTCTTT. Encoded protein: CASSARGQMNTEAFF. The rearrangement joins TRBV3-1 (or the pseudogene TRBV3-2) to TRBJ1-1, with a tentative D call TRBD1 (6 bases). The germline V gene has CDR1 LGHDT and CDR2 YNNKEL (reference sequence). The CDR3 spans 15 residues. Trimming shortened V by 5 bases and J by 0 bases, and 13 bases separated the two germline ends.